The 19 T cell receptor beta chains in this list originate from one sample, sequenced in a study of OX40 agonist ivuxolimab in advanced cancers. Sequenced by immunoSEQ multiplex PCR; TCRdb stores in-frame clones only, minus some. The sample holds about 80,000 clones, around 80% seen once. This sample comprised CD4+ or CD8+ T cells sorted from blood, obtained in a trial of the OX40 agonist ivuxolimab. The origin of the receptors is an adult with an advanced solid tumor such as melanoma, head and neck, liver or kidney cancer.

This clone was seen only once. This chain links TRBV28 with TRBJ1-3; the match to TRBD1 covers 7 bases. Trimming removed 5 bases from V and 0 bases from J; junction bases left unmatched: 4. The CDR3 loop spans 15 amino acids. Germline V CDR1 and CDR2: MDHEN, SYDVKM. The CDR3 loop reads CASSRDSDSGNTIYF. For the CDR3, the DNA is TGTGCCAGCAGTCGGGACAGCGACTCTGGAAACACCATATATTTT.

In its sample, this clone was seen once. The CDR3 sequence is CASSSTGVQPQHF. The CDR3 bases are TGTGCCAGCAGTTCTACAGGGGTCCAGCCCCAGCATTTT. This rearrangement joins TRBV6-6 to TRBJ1-5; 7 nucleotides match TRBD1. Germline V CDR1 and CDR2: MNHNY, SVGAGI (reference sequence). Germline trimming cut 4 bases from V and 7 bases from J; bases unmatched to any gene: 4. CDR3 length: 13 residues.

This chain joins TRBV5-1 and TRBJ1-2, with 8 bases aligning to TRBD1. V shed 4 bases, J shed 5 bases, and the junction held 7 bases outside the gene matches. The CDR3 is made up of 14 amino acids. Germline values: CDR1 SGHRS, CDR2 YFSETQ. The CDR3 sequence is CASSLFTGGYGYTF. The CDR3 nucleotides read TGCGCCAGCAGCCTTTTCACAGGGGGATATGGCTACACCTTC.

The sample holds one count of this clone. The gene calls are TRBV5-5 and TRBJ2-7, with unresolved D. The CDR3 consists of 11 residues. CDR1 and CDR2 (germline): SGHKS, YYEKEE (reference sequence). The V end was cut by 0 bases, the J end by 6 bases, with 4 bases between. For the CDR3, the DNA is TGTGCCAGCAGCTTGGCGACCGAGCAGTACTTC. It encodes CASSLATEQYF.

This sequence joins TRBV19 and TRBJ1-2, with D possibly TRBD1 on 6 matching bases. The CDR3 extends over 15 amino acids. CDR1 LNHDA and CDR2 SQIVND come from the germline V gene (reference sequence). V lost 10 bases and J 4 bases, leaving 22 bases between the germline ends. Here the CDR3 reads CATKAGEIRGYGYTF. In DNA form, the CDR3 reads TGTGCCACCAAGGCAGGGGAGATTAGAGGCTATGGCTACACCTTC. Filled out from reference TRBV19 and TRBJ1-2, the complete variable domain reads DGGITQSPKYLFRKEGQNVTLSCEQNLNHDAMYWYRQDPGQGLRLIYYSQIVNDFQKGDIAEGYSVSREKKESFPLTVTSAQKNPTAFYLCATKAGEIRGYGYTFGSGTRLTVV.

The chain couples TRBV13 to TRBJ2-3, with 11 bases aligning to TRBD2. Unmatched junction bases numbered 8, after V lost 1 base and J lost 2 bases. The CDR3 covers 18 residues. Germline CDR1 and CDR2: PRHDT and FYEKMQ (reference sequence). Here the CDR3 reads CASSLEGLAVGITDTQYF. CDR3 nucleotide sequence: TGTGCCAGCAGCTTAGAGGGACTAGCGGTTGGGATCACAGATACGCAGTATTTT.

This clone was seen a single time. The chain joins TRBV11-1 to TRBJ2-3; the D gene is possibly TRBD2 (5 bases). V shed 0 bases and J shed 2 bases, with 18 bases lying between them. Per germline, CDR1 SGHAT and CDR2 FQDESV (reference sequence). This CDR3 has 18 residues. The DNA of the CDR3 is TGTGCCAGCAGCTTAGCTAGCCACGGACTGCTAGTCACAGATACGCAGTATTTT. Its translation is CASSLASHGLLVTDTQYF.

The V and J genes are TRBV5-1 and TRBJ2-7, with D uncertain. Germline loops: CDR1 SGHRS, CDR2 YFSETQ. CDR3 length: 13 residues. Trimming took off 0 bases at V and 5 bases at J, with 9 bases between the two ends. The CDR3: CASSLEGKNEQYF. CDR3 nucleotides: TGCGCCAGCAGCTTGGAGGGAAAGAACGAGCAGTACTTC.

The gene calls are TRBV28 and TRBJ2-7; 8 bases are shared with TRBD2. The V gene's germline CDR1 is MDHEN and CDR2 SYDVKM. J lost 3 bases, V lost 6 bases, and 7 bases had no gene match. The CDR3 totals 14 residues. CDR3 coding DNA: TGTGCCAGCAGGCGACCCGGGACTAGCTACGAGCAGTACTTC. Residues: CASRRPGTSYEQYF. Supplemented by reference TRBV28 and TRBJ2-7, the full variable domain reads DVKVTQSSRYLVKRTGEKVFLECVQDMDHENMFWYRQDPGLGLRLIYFSYDVKMKEKGDIPEGYSVSREKKERFSLILESASTNQTSMYLCASRRPGTSYEQYFGPGTRLTVT.

The sample holds one count of this clone. This chain joins TRBV5-5 and TRBJ1-4, with TRBD1 identical over 7 bases. Per germline, CDR1 SGHKS and CDR2 YYEKEE (reference sequence). The CDR3 spans 15 residues. The J segment lost 6 bases and the V segment lost 0 bases, leaving 5 bases of the junction unmatched. In DNA, the CDR3 is TGTGCCAGCAGCTTGGAGGGGGCAGCCGATGAAAAACTGTTTTTT. Amino acids: CASSLEGAADEKLFF.

The CDR3 DNA reads as TGTGCCACCAGCAGAGATCAGTCCAGAAATAATGAAAAACTGTTTTTT. Translation gives CATSRDQSRNNEKLFF. The chain joins TRBV15 to TRBJ1-4, with D hard to call. The CDR3 is made up of 16 amino acids. The germline V and J ends were trimmed by 0 bases and 4 bases, with 12 bases remaining between them. The V gene's germline CDR1 is LNHNV and CDR2 YYDKDF (reference sequence).

This clone appeared a single time. This chain connects TRBV28 to TRBJ2-1, with 9 bases that match TRBD2. Germline trimming cut 7 bases from V and 7 bases from J; bases unmatched to any gene: 11. Germline assignment: CDR1 MDHEN and CDR2 SYDVKM. The CDR3 runs to 15 residues. In DNA form, the CDR3 reads TGTGCCAGCACGACGGGACTAGCAGTTCTGAATGAGCAGTTCTTC. Translated, it gives CASTTGLAVLNEQFF. Full variable domain (missing parts from reference TRBV28 and TRBJ2-1): DVKVTQSSRYLVKRTGEKVFLECVQDMDHENMFWYRQDPGLGLRLIYFSYDVKMKEKGDIPEGYSVSREKKERFSLILESASTNQTSMYLCASTTGLAVLNEQFFGPGTRLTVL.

Remarks on this clone: Other DNA sequences in this sample translate to the same CDR3. V is TRBV7-8 and J is TRBJ1-2, with unresolved D. V lost 5 bases, J lost 4 bases, and 14 bases lay in between. CDR1 and CDR2 (germline): SGHVS, FQNEAQ. The CDR3 runs 14 residues. CDR3 sequence (DNA): TGTGCCAGCAGCGAACCACCGCCCGGCTATGGCTACACCTTC. Its protein is CASSEPPPGYGYTF.

This sequence joins TRBV28 and TRBJ2-1, with D unclear. The CDR3 totals 13 residues. The ends were cut back, 2 bases at V and 6 bases at J, with 8 bases in the middle. CDR1 is MDHEN, CDR2 SYDVKM, per germline. This CDR3 is CASSLPGLNEQFF. The CDR3 DNA reads as TGTGCCAGCAGTTTACCGGGTCTCAATGAGCAGTTCTTC.

This clone was detected only a few times. The chain has TRBV10-2 and TRBJ1-2; TRBD1 aligns across 8 bases. CDR1 and CDR2 (germline): WSHSY, SAAADI. This CDR3 spans 14 amino acids. V lost 0 bases, J lost 5 bases, and 2 bases stayed unmatched. Here the CDR3 reads CASSESNRGYGYTF. CDR3 DNA: TGCGCCAGCAGTGAGTCTAACAGGGGGTATGGCTACACCTTC.

The chain combines TRBV6-1 with TRBJ2-7; 9 nucleotides line up with TRBD1. The junction had 10 bases not matched to a gene; V was cut back by 7 bases and J by 9 bases. The CDR3 has 13 amino acids. CDR1 MNHNS and CDR2 SASEGT come from the germline V gene. Here the CDR3 DNA reads TGTGCCAGCAATCCGAGACAGGGGGGAGGGCAGTACGTC. Translation: CASNPRQGGGQYV.

The chain carries TRBV7-2 and TRBJ2-3; 11 nucleotides align to TRBD2. J was trimmed by 6 bases and V by 5 bases; bases with no gene match: 7. The CDR3 totals 15 residues. CDR1 is SGHTA and CDR2 is FQGNSA in the germline V gene. CDR3 in DNA: TGTGCCAGCAGCCTGGGACTAGCGGTCCCGGATACGCAGTATTTT. This gives the protein CASSLGLAVPDTQYF.

This sequence joins TRBV2 and TRBJ1-5, with 8 nucleotides matching TRBD1. This CDR3 comprises 15 residues. With 8 bases clipped from V and 3 bases from J, the junction kept 9 bases outside the gene matches. The germline CDR1 and CDR2 sequences are SNHLY and FYNNEI. CDR3 region: CASGGQGTSNQPQHF. For the CDR3, the DNA is TGTGCCAGCGGAGGACAGGGTACATCCAATCAGCCCCAGCATTTT.

The chain has TRBV9 and TRBJ2-1; 11 positions agree with TRBD2. The CDR3 has 16 residues. Germline CDR1 and CDR2: SGDLS and YYNGEE. V lost 0 bases and J lost 2; bases outside the gene matches: 1. The CDR3 DNA follows: TGTGCCAGCAGCGTAGAACTAGCGGGAGCCTACAATGAGCAGTTCTTC. It is translated as CASSVELAGAYNEQFF.